The 11 T cell receptor beta chains below come from one sample, sequenced in a study of blood T cell repertoires in COVID-19. Repertoires were generated with immunoSEQ multiplex PCR, while TCRdb's copy carries only in-frame clones and drops some. The data show some 380,000 clones, approximately 91% seen once. What was sequenced was PBMCs or T cells enriched from blood (not recorded which). The source is a woman between 40 and 50 years old with acute COVID-19.

This clone was seen once. The junction departs from germline at one end; a sequencing error may be responsible. The chain carries TRBV6-5 and TRBJ2-3, with 14 nucleotides matching TRBD2. This CDR3 has 15 residues. The germline V gene encodes CDR1 MNHEY and CDR2 SVGAGI. CDR3 protein: CASSRLAGGPDTRYF. For the CDR3, the DNA is TGTGCCAGCAGCCGACTAGCGGGGGGGCCAGATACGCGGTATTTT.

The chain has TRBV10-1 and TRBJ2-3; maybe TRBD2 (5 bases). The germline V gene has CDR1 WNHNN and CDR2 SYGVQD (reference sequence). The CDR3 has 14 residues. V was clipped by 3 bases and J by 6 bases, with 13 bases between them. In nucleotides, the CDR3 is TGCGCCAGCAGTGAATGTATCGGGGAGGATACGCAGTATTTT. Residues: CASSECIGEDTQYF.

The table lists this clone with many counts. V gene TRBV12-3 or TRBV12-4 combines with J gene TRBJ1-5, with D uncertain. The CDR3 is 12 residues long. The germline V and J ends were trimmed by 7 bases and 9 bases, with 13 bases remaining between them. The CDR3 sequence is CASTGSVPPQHF. The DNA of the CDR3 is TGTGCCAGCACCGGGAGCGTTCCGCCCCAGCATTTT.

The genes are TRBV19 and TRBJ1-1, with D hard to call. The CDR3 spans 16 residues. The germline gives CDR1 LNHDA, CDR2 SQIVND (reference sequence). V was cut by 2 bases and J by 4 bases, with 17 bases left in between. In nucleotides, the CDR3 is TGTGCCAGTAGTATAAGAGGATTCGGGGAGCCCACTGAAGCTTTCTTT. This sequence encodes CASSIRGFGEPTEAFF.

The chain combines TRBV5-4 with TRBJ1-2, with D possibly matching TRBD1 (5 bases). The CDR3 extends over 15 amino acids. Trimming stripped 4 bases from V and 8 bases from J, with 21 bases between. From germline, CDR1 is SGHNT and CDR2 YYREEE (reference sequence). CDR3: CASSTEAGQWGGYTF. CDR3 DNA: TGTGCCAGCAGCACGGAAGCAGGGCAGTGGGGAGGCTACACCTTC.

The rearrangement uses TRBV4-1 and TRBJ2-7; TRBD1 aligns across 9 bases. Germline lookup yields CDR1 MGHRA and CDR2 YSYEKL. The CDR3 runs 13 residues. V dropped 5 bases and J dropped 6; count of bases not matched to a gene: 5. The CDR3 protein is CASSGDRVGEQYF. As DNA, the CDR3 is TGCGCCAGCAGCGGGGACAGGGTCGGCGAGCAGTACTTC.

The chain couples TRBV7-9 to TRBJ1-1; D perhaps matches TRBD1 (6 bases). CDR1 and CDR2 (germline): SEHNR, FQNEAQ (reference sequence). Trimming pared 3 bases from V and 6 bases from J, leaving 14 bases between. This CDR3 comprises 14 residues. CDR3 sequence: CASSFPEGGAEAFF. As DNA, the CDR3 is TGTGCCAGCAGCTTCCCAGAAGGGGGGGCTGAAGCTTTCTTT.

This sequence joins TRBV7-2 and TRBJ2-1; D may be TRBD2 (6 bases). Trimming took 5 bases from V and 9 from J, leaving 20 bases between them. Germline CDR1 is SGHTA and CDR2 is FQGNSA. The length of the CDR3 is 15 residues. The CDR3 protein is CASSSVRLGNSEQFF. The CDR3 nucleotides read TGTGCCAGCAGCAGTGTACGACTAGGAAATTCTGAGCAGTTCTTC.

The chain links TRBV12-3 or TRBV12-4 to TRBJ1-3; D is perhaps TRBD1 (6 bases). V was cut by 5 bases and J by 9 bases, with 14 bases left in between. The CDR3 covers 13 residues. CDR3 coding DNA: TGTGCCAGCAGTGCGGACAGTATTGGCACCATATATTTT. The encoded protein is CASSADSIGTIYF.

V gene TRBV3-1 (or the pseudogene TRBV3-2) combines with J gene TRBJ2-7; weak D call: TRBD2 (5 bases). The CDR3 consists of 15 residues. Germline V gene lookup returns CDR1 LGHDT and CDR2 YNNKEL (reference sequence). V shed 3 bases and J shed 5 bases, with 17 bases lying between them. CDR3 sequence reads: CASSQGSTGIDEQYF. The CDR3 nucleotides are TGTGCCAGCAGCCAGGGAAGTACGGGAATCGACGAGCAGTACTTC.

The genes are TRBV5-1 and TRBJ1-2, with D perhaps TRBD1 (6 bases). CDR3 length: 14 amino acids. CDR1 SGHRS and CDR2 YFSETQ come from the germline V gene. V lost 0 bases and J 5 bases, leaving 11 bases between the germline ends. The CDR3 bases are TGCGCCAGCAGCTTGGTAGGGGGTATTTATGGCTACACCTTC. Encoded protein: CASSLVGGIYGYTF.